This TCR beta chain was identified during a study of OX40 agonist ivuxolimab in advanced cancers. Across the whole study: Anti-PD-1, anti-PD-L1 or anti-CTLA-4 therapy given earlier was allowed, and 40% had some. Study-wide results and caveats: Among the nonresponders, some also had low normalized T-cell clonal expansion. Expanded clones tended on average to be more numerous among CD8+ T cells than CD4+.

TCRdb keeps only in-frame clones here, not all; method: immunoSEQ multiplex PCR. The table records tens of thousands of clones, about 91% of them present only once. Concerning this clone: Its antigen remains unidentified.

The CDR3 runs 14 residues. Germline loops: CDR1 MNHEY, CDR2 SMNVEV (reference sequence). Trimming shortened V by 5 bases and J by 6 bases, and 15 bases separated the two germline ends. This specimen was CD4+ or CD8+ T cells sorted from blood, taken in a trial of the OX40 agonist ivuxolimab. The clonotype originates from an adult with an advanced solid tumor such as melanoma, head and neck, liver or kidney cancer. This chain joins TRBV27 and TRBJ2-3; D possibly corresponds to TRBD1 (6 bases). The CDR3 region has the DNA TGTGCCAGCAGTCCGCCGGACAGAACCGATACGCAGTATTTT. Residues: CASSPPDRTDTQYF.